This T cell receptor (beta chain) was captured by sequencing in a study of shared clonotypes between healthy human individuals (dated by TCRdb to about 2020). Context from the whole study: The cohort comprised two women and a few men aged 18 to 49 years. For each donor, three plates each were used for CD4 naive and CD4 memory, two plates were used for CD8 naive, and one plate was used for CD8 memory. Blood TCR repertoires of five healthy adults were deeply sequenced to estimate repertoire size and the extent of clonotype sharing between individuals. To increase sequencing depth and limit assay-specific biases, TCR repertoire library preparation and sequencing were carried out by different laboratories using diverse techniques. Each donor's leukapheresis produced roughly between about 0.8 and 10 billion PBMCs.

The donors were healthy, HIV-negative adults with no recently reported acute infections or vaccinations. All donors were Caucasian adults living in Nashville, Tennessee, USA. Magnetic negative selection was used to enrich CD4+ T cells, after which naive cells were positively selected on CD45RA and the negative fraction became the memory subset. After blood collection by leukapheresis, PBMCs were isolated using Ficoll-Histopaque density gradient centrifugation and then cryopreserved in the vapor phase of liquid nitrogen. Analytical flow cytometry was used to check the purity and quantity of every magnetically sorted T cell population. Each sorted fraction had its genomic DNA isolated and then quantified by UV absorbance on a Nanodrop 2000c. CDR1 SGHVS and CDR2 FQNEAQ were looked up in the germline V gene. Reading from cysteine to phenylalanine, the CDR3 counts 13 amino acids. The retained sequence is limited to the CDR3, 39 bases, with the frame set at the first base. V is reduced by 1 base and J by 4 bases, leaving a spacing of 7 bases between them.

Using the deep immunoSEQ assay, multiplex PCR amplified TCR CDR3 regions from genomic DNA. For each cell subset, the extracted genomic DNA was distributed evenly across all wells of several immunoSEQ 96-well plates, and each plate served as one replicate. For sorted subsets, each replicate PCR was loaded with around 220 ng genomic DNA, equivalent to 25,000 to 35,000 T cell genomes. Purified libraries were quantified with a Qubit 3.0 fluorometer, sized on a Bioanalyzer 2100, and re-quantified with the KAPA Library Quantification kit. A separate single-read 150-cycle Illumina NextSeq 550 flow cell was used to sequence each immunoSEQ 96-well plate. In the authors' own workflow: Because the immunoSEQ output held only junctional sequences and lacked quality scores, the filtering could not match the filtering applied to full-length reads. To assign V/J genes and CDR3, sequences were annotated against IMGT germline references using PyIR, a Python wrapper for IgBLAST v1.9. Reads were removed for weak V/J assignments (E-value above 1e-6), missing CDR3, stop codons, out-of-frame junctions, or ambiguous translated residues. V3J clonotypes were defined as sequences sharing an identical inferred V gene, J gene, and CDR3 amino acid sequence. Percentage overlap between repertoires was calculated by dividing the number of shared unique clonotypes by the size of the smaller repertoire. RTK rarefaction, the Chao1 estimator, and Recon v2.1 estimates of unobserved clonotypes were used to assess repertoire richness. OLGA was used to compute generation probabilities for all TCRbeta clonotypes that the gDNA method yielded from a few donors. TCRdb holds this immuneACCESS table with in-frame rearrangements only. Some clones are missing; in checked studies, unresolved V genes explain under half, and the rest has no known cause. The DNA gave D and trimming, while V, J and clone size come from that table. For this sample the table gives approximately 1.4 million clones, of which 95% to 99% were detected only once. Roughly 0.42% of the sample is in the top ten clones.

General study outcomes and caveats: Based on pairwise subsampling, the degree of clonotype sharing among donors was expected to be affected by sequencing depth. Only blood was sampled, and tissue TCR repertoires likely differ from those in blood. Rarefaction of sorted-subset datasets indicated incomplete sequencing despite the large sequencing depth. Sharing across a handful of donors was observed for 4.5% to 6.5% of naive CD4, 3% to 3.5% of naive CD8, about 2.3% of memory CD4, and approximately 0.41% of memory CD8 clonotypes. Naive subsets generally had larger estimated clonotype richness than memory subsets. Compared with non-shared clonotypes, the clonotypes found in all four sorted-subset donors had higher generation probabilities. The small number of donors limited the genetic and exposure-history diversity represented.

With regard to this clone: Its cognate antigen has yet to be identified. There are no base qualities to consult, and no much larger clone falls within one base.

The chain joins TRBV7-8 to TRBJ2-5; no D gene can be assigned with confidence. The specimen sequenced was naive CD4+ T cells sorted from blood. The cell subset or site label, read with the paper, signifies: CD45RA+ positively selected. The sequence came from a man younger than 45 in good health. The DNA reads as follows: TGTGCCAGCAGCTTAGGACCTAGAGAGACCCAGTACTTC. The translation is CASSLGPRETQYF. Supplemented by the reference TRBV7-8 and TRBJ2-5 proteins around the CDR3, the complete variable domain is GAGVSQSPRYKVAKRGQDVALRCDPISGHVSLFWYQQALGQGPEFLTYFQNEAQLDKSGLPSDRFFAERPEGSVSTLKIQRTQQEDSAVYLCASSLGPRETQYFGPGTRLLVL.